The 18 T cell receptor beta chains reported below all come from one sample, sequenced in a study of shared clonotypes between healthy human individuals. The assay was immunoSEQ multiplex PCR, and TCRdb's table has in-frame clones only and misses some. The repertoire has millions of clones, approximately 95% of them found once; the top ten carry under 0.45%. The sample consisted of naive CD4+ T cells from PBMCs. The sample's subset: CD45RA+ positively selected. Receptor source: a man aged 18 to 30 in good health. Some clones in this sample may be carry-over from other donors' samples.

This chain links TRBV28 with TRBJ2-1; the D is unclear. The V end lost 7 bases, the J end lost 3 bases, and 13 bases lay between the germline ends. Germline V CDR1 and CDR2: MDHEN, SYDVKM. CDR3 length equals 14 residues. The CDR3 sequence: CASTARTLYNEQFF. The CDR3, as DNA: TGTGCCAGCACTGCGCGGACCCTCTACAATGAGCAGTTCTTC.

This clone was detected only once. The chain couples TRBV5-1 to TRBJ1-4; D is unresolved. The V end lost 4 bases, the J end lost 0 bases, and 13 bases lay between the germline ends. CDR1 and CDR2 (germline): SGHRS, YFSETQ. CDR3 length equals 16 residues. The chain's CDR3 is CASSRLVGATNEKLFF. The CDR3 bases are TGCGCCAGCAGCAGGTTGGTAGGCGCAACTAATGAAAAACTGTTTTTT.

This chain joins TRBV19 and TRBJ2-5; D may correspond to TRBD1 or TRBD2 (5 bases each). V shed 5 bases and J shed 0 bases, with 19 bases lying between them. The CDR3 sequence is 17 residues long. Germline V CDR1 and CDR2: LNHDA, SQIVND (reference sequence). CDR3 coding DNA: TGTGCCAGTAGTGAAATCGGGACGGGAAAGTACCAAGAGACCCAGTACTTC. Translation gives CASSEIGTGKYQETQYF.

The V gene is TRBV9, the J gene TRBJ2-3; a weak D match, TRBD1 (6 bases). The germline V and J ends were trimmed by 4 bases and 2 bases, with 17 bases remaining between them. The CDR3 runs 16 residues. Germline V gene lookup returns CDR1 SGDLS and CDR2 YYNGEE. CDR3 bases: TGTGCCAGCAGCCCCCAGGGGAGAGCCAACACAGATACGCAGTATTTT. Protein: CASSPQGRANTDTQYF.

The gene calls are TRBV28 and TRBJ2-3; the match to TRBD1 covers 11 bases. Trimming removed 4 bases from V and 5 bases from J; junction bases left unmatched: 8. The CDR3 runs 16 residues. CDR1 is MDHEN, CDR2 SYDVKM, per germline. The CDR3 here is CASSSGQGASLDTQYF. CDR3 sequence (DNA): TGTGCCAGCAGTTCAGGACAGGGGGCCTCCTTAGATACGCAGTATTTT.

The genes are TRBV4-3 and TRBJ2-3, with 9 bases identical to TRBD2. The CDR3 is 15 amino acids. Germline loops: CDR1 LGHNA, CDR2 YSLEER. V shed 3 bases and J 4 bases; nucleotides not matched to a gene: 5. In DNA form, the CDR3 reads TGCGCCAGCAGCCAGATAGCGGGAGAACCAGATACGCAGTATTTT. Translation gives CASSQIAGEPDTQYF.

This clone was seen just once. The chain links TRBV7-9 to TRBJ2-5; D is uncertain. Deletions cut 2 bases from V and 5 bases from J, with 15 bases between. This CDR3 contains 15 residues. CDR1 SEHNR and CDR2 FQNEAQ come from the germline V gene (reference sequence). For the CDR3, the DNA is TGTGCCAGCAGCTTATTTGGGGTTGTGGACGAGACCCAGTACTTC. Its translation is CASSLFGVVDETQYF. Variable domain in full (rest from reference TRBV7-9 and TRBJ2-5): DTGVSQNPRHKITKRGQNVTFRCDPISEHNRLYWYRQTLGQGPEFLTYFQNEAQLEKSRLLSDRFSAERPKGSFSTLEIQRTEQGDSAMYLCASSLFGVVDETQYFGPGTRLLVL.

The J gene is TRBJ1-6, the V gene TRBV5-1; no firm D call. The CDR3 length is 16 residues. The V and J ends lost 4 bases and 10 bases respectively, with 21 bases between them. Germline-derived CDR1 and CDR2 are SGHRS and YFSETQ. The DNA of the CDR3 is TGCGCCAGCAGCCAGACGATGGCAGGCGGAGGATCACCCCTCCACTTT. Translated: CASSQTMAGGGSPLHF. The full variable domain, with the rest looked up from reference TRBV5-1 and TRBJ1-6, is KAGVTQTPRYLIKTRGQQVTLSCSPISGHRSVSWYQQTPGQGLQFLFEYFSETQRNKGNFPGRFSGRQFSNSRSEMNVSTLELGDSALYLCASSQTMAGGGSPLHFGNGTRLTVT.

The chain recombines TRBV14 with TRBJ1-2; D is unclear. This CDR3 comprises 13 residues. Per the germline V gene, CDR1 is SGHDN and CDR2 is FVKESK. Trimming pared 1 base from V and 5 bases from J, leaving 8 bases between. The CDR3 sequence is CASSQGTVYGYTF. CDR3 bases: TGTGCCAGCAGCCAAGGGACGGTATATGGCTACACCTTC.

V usage is TRBV4-3 and J usage is TRBJ2-1, with 7 bases that match TRBD1. Germline V gene lookup returns CDR1 LGHNA and CDR2 YSLEER. Germline trimming cut 3 bases from V and 3 bases from J; bases unmatched to any gene: 8. This CDR3 has 16 residues. The CDR3: CASSQYRGDRYNEQFF. The CDR3 DNA reads TGCGCCAGCAGCCAGTACAGGGGCGACCGCTACAATGAGCAGTTCTTC.

The CDR3 sequence: CASKGPAFYEQYF. The CDR3 bases are TGTGCCAGCAAGGGACCAGCGTTCTACGAGCAGTACTTC. This chain connects TRBV6-1 to TRBJ2-7, with D possibly called TRBD1 or TRBD2 (5 bases each). Between the trimmed V and J ends, which lost 7 bases and 3 bases, there was a span of 13 bases. There are 13 residues in the CDR3. The germline V gene encodes CDR1 MNHNS and CDR2 SASEGT.

This chain links TRBV27 with TRBJ1-4; no clear D gene. Between the trimmed V and J ends, which lost 7 bases and 8 bases, there was a span of 23 bases. Germline assignment: CDR1 MNHEY and CDR2 SMNVEV (reference sequence). This CDR3 region has 16 residues. The CDR3 here is CASTSSFSLGREKLFF. In nucleotides, the CDR3 is TGTGCCAGCACGAGCAGTTTCTCTCTCGGTCGGGAAAAACTGTTTTTT.

This clone was observed once. Other nucleotide sequences in the sample specify the same CDR3. Written as DNA, the CDR3 is TGTGCCAGCAGCCGGGACTTGCAAGAGACCCAGTACTTC. Translation gives CASSRDLQETQYF. V usage is TRBV7-2 and J usage is TRBJ2-5; tentative D call: TRBD2 (6 bases). Germline lookup yields CDR1 SGHTA and CDR2 FQGNSA. This CDR3 contains 13 residues. Trimming took off 5 bases at V and 2 bases at J, with 9 bases between the two ends.

In its sample, this clone was seen once. The chain employs TRBV19 and TRBJ2-7; 10 bases align to TRBD1. CDR1 is LNHDA and CDR2 is SQIVND in the germline V gene (reference sequence). The junction had 13 bases not matched to a gene; V was cut back by 8 bases and J by 9 bases. CDR3 size: 14 residues. The CDR3 DNA is TGTGCCAGTGGGGACAGGGGCGACCTCAAGCGGCAGTACTTC. Its protein product is CASGDRGDLKRQYF.

The V and J genes are TRBV7-9 and TRBJ2-2, with 15 bases that match TRBD2. The germline V gene encodes CDR1 SEHNR and CDR2 FQNEAQ (reference sequence). V was clipped by 5 bases and J by 4 bases; unmatched bases: 11. CDR3 length: 19 residues. CDR3 in DNA: TGTGCCAGCAGCCTCAGACCAGGACTAGCGGGAGGGCCCACCGGGGAGCTGTTTTTT. The encoded protein is CASSLRPGLAGGPTGELFF.

The chain links TRBV28 to TRBJ2-3, with TRBD1 as a possible D gene (6 bases). Between the trimmed V and J ends, which lost 6 bases and 5 bases, there was a span of 21 bases. Germline values: CDR1 MDHEN, CDR2 SYDVKM. This CDR3 is built from 16 residues. The CDR3, as DNA: TGTGCCAGCAGCCAGGCCGACTGGGGGCGCGGAGATACGCAGTATTTT. It is translated as CASSQADWGRGDTQYF. Combining the CDR3 with reference TRBV28 and TRBJ2-3 gives the whole variable domain DVKVTQSSRYLVKRTGEKVFLECVQDMDHENMFWYRQDPGLGLRLIYFSYDVKMKEKGDIPEGYSVSREKKERFSLILESASTNQTSMYLCASSQADWGRGDTQYFGPGTRLTVL.

This chain joins TRBV10-3 and TRBJ1-5; 9 bases line up with TRBD1. Per germline, CDR1 ENHRY and CDR2 SYGVKD. Trimming took 11 bases from V and 5 from J; bases not matched to a gene: 10. This CDR3 comprises 14 residues. The CDR3 DNA reads as TGTGCCGCCGCGGGGACAGGGTCCGATCAGCCCCAGCATTTT. It specifies CAAAGTGSDQPQHF.

This chain joins TRBV28 and TRBJ2-1, with no clear D. CDR3 length: 15 amino acids. Per germline, CDR1 MDHEN and CDR2 SYDVKM. V lost 1 base and J 4 bases, leaving 11 bases between the germline ends. CDR3 sequence (DNA): TGTGCCAGCAGTTTATCGTATAGGCGATACAATGAGCAGTTCTTC. Encoded protein: CASSLSYRRYNEQFF.